Sequencing of this TCR beta chain was carried out in a study of T cells after yellow fever vaccination. Regarding the study as a whole: Though it reached lower strength, the secondary response hit its peak faster, day 5 versus 15. Bulk-population clonotypes that are abundant could appear as contaminants in FACS-sorted repertoires.

In its sample, this clonotype was seen many times. Antigen: not known. TCRdb reanalysed the 5' RACE reads using MiXCR and keeps one entry per CDR3 protein. The profile shows under 90,000 distinct CDR3 sequences, over 6% of them singletons. The CDR3 totals 15 residues. Germline V gene sequence: CDR1 SEHNR, CDR2 FQNEAQ (reference sequence). The junction had 6 bases not matched to a gene; V was cut back by 1 base and J by 6 bases. This sequence originates from a man between 18 and 29 years old who received the YFV17D yellow fever vaccine. Sequencing used CD8+ T cells sorted from PBMCs, obtained around 45 days after the first yellow fever vaccination. The rearrangement uses TRBV7-9 and TRBJ2-1, with 7 bases that match TRBD2. CDR3 sequence (DNA): TGTGCCAGCAGCTTAGTTGCGGGGGTTTCCAATGAGCAGTTCTTC. Translated: CASSLVAGVSNEQFF.